This T cell receptor beta chain was identified during a study of cytomegalovirus exposure and HLA in healthy donors. This CDR3 contains 13 residues. Trimming pared 8 bases from V and 4 bases from J, leaving 13 bases between. Germline-derived CDR1 and CDR2 are SEHNR and FQNEAQ (reference sequence). As for the donors, each was a healthy bone marrow donor. Use of 60 Vbeta and 13 Jbeta primers characterized the PCR. Sequenced by immunoSEQ multiplex PCR; TCRdb stores in-frame clones only, minus some. Recorded for this sample: 55,000 to 75,000 clones. The chain links TRBV7-9 to TRBJ2-3; D possibly corresponds to TRBD1 (7 bases). Sequenced sample: PBMCs. This TCR was sampled from a male donor in good health and CMV-seronegative. The CDR3 region has the DNA TGTGCCAGCCACAGGGGAGGCGCAGATACGCAGTATTTT. This translates into CASHRGGADTQYF.